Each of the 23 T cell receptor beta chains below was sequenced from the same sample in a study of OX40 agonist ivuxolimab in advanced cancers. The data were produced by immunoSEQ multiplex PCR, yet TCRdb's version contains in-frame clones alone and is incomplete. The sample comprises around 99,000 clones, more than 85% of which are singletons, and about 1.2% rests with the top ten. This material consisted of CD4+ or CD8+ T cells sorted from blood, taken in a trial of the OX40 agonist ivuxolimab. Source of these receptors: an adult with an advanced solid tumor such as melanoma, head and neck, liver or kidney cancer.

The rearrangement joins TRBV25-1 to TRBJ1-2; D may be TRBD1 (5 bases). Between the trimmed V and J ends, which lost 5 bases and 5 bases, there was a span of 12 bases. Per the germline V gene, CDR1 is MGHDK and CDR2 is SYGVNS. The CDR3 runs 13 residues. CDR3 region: CASSLRGRYGYTF. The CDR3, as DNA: TGTGCCAGCAGTTTAAGGGGAAGGTATGGCTACACCTTC.

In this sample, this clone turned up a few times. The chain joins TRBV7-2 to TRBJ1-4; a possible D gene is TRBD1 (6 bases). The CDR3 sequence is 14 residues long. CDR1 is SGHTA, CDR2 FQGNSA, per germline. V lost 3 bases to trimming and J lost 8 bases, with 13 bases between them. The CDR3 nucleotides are TGTGCCAGCAGCTTCCAGGGGTCGGGGGAAAAACTGTTTTTT. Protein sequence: CASSFQGSGEKLFF.

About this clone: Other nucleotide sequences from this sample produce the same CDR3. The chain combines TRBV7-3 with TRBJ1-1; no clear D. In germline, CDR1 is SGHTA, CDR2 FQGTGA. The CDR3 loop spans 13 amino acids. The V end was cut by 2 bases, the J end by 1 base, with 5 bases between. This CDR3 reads CASSLGRNTEAFF. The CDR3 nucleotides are TGTGCCAGCAGCTTAGGCAGGAACACTGAAGCTTTCTTT.

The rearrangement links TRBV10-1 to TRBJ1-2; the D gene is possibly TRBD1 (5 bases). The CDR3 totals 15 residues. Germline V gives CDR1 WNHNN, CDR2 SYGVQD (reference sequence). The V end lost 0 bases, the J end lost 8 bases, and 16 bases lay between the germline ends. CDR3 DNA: TGCGCCAGCAGTGAGTCGGTAGGGGCGGCGGACGGCTACACCTTC. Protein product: CASSESVGAADGYTF.

The CDR3 is CASSPATGQGYQPQHF. The DNA for the CDR3 is TGTGCCAGCTCACCCGCGACCGGACAGGGATATCAGCCCCAGCATTTT. The genes are TRBV18 and TRBJ1-5, with 8 nucleotides matching TRBD1. This CDR3 has 16 amino acids. Germline assignment: CDR1 KGHSH and CDR2 LQKENI. J gave up 5 bases and V 3 bases, and 9 bases lay outside the gene matches.

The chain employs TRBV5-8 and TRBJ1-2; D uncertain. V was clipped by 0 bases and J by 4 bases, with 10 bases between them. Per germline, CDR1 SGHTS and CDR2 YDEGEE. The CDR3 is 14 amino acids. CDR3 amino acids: CASSLAAQTYGYTF. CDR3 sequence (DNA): TGTGCCAGCAGCTTGGCGGCACAGACCTATGGCTACACCTTC.

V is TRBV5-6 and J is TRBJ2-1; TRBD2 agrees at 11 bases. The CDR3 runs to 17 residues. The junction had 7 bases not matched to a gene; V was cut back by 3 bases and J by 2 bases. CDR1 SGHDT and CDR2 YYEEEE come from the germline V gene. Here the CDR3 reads CASSSASGRTPYNEQFF. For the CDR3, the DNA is TGTGCCAGCAGCTCGGCTAGCGGGAGGACCCCCTACAATGAGCAGTTCTTC.

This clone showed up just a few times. This CDR3 reads CASSDSSRITDTQYF. The CDR3 nucleotides are TGTGCCAGCAGTGACTCCTCTAGAATCACAGATACGCAGTATTTT. The V call is TRBV6-4, the J call TRBJ2-3; D unclear. Between the trimmed V and J ends, which lost 0 bases and 2 bases, there was a span of 9 bases. The CDR3 is 15 residues long. CDR1 is MRHNA, CDR2 SNTAGT, per germline.

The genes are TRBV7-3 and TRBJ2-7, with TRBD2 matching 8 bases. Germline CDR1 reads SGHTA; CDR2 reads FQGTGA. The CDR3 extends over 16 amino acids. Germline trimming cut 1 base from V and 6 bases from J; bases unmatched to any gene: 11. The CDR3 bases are TGTGCCAGCAGCTTAAACCCTTCGGGAGGGCCCGGCGAGCAGTACTTC. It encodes CASSLNPSGGPGEQYF.

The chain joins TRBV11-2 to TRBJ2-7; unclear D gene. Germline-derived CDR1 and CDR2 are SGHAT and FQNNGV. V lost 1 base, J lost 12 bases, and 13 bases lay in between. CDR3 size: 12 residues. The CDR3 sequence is CASSLAGASPYF. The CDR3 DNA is TGTGCCAGCAGCTTAGCCGGAGCGAGTCCGTACTTC.

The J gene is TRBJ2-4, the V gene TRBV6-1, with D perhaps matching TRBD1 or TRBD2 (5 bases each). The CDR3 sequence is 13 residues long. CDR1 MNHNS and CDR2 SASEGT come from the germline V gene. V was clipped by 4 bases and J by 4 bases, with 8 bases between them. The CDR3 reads CASSGDLKNIQYF. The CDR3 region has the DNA TGTGCCAGCAGTGGGGACCTTAAAAACATTCAGTACTTC.

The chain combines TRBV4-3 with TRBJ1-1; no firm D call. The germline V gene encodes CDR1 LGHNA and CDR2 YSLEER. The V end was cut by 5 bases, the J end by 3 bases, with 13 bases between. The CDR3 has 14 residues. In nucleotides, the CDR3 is TGCGCCAGCAGCTCCCGGGTTCCCCACACTGAAGCTTTCTTT. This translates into CASSSRVPHTEAFF.

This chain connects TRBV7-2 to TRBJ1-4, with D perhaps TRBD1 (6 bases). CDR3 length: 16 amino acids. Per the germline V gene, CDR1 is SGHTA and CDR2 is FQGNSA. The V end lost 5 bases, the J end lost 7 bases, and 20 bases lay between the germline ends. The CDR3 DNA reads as TGTGCCAGCAGCCCATATCAGACGGGGGCAGGTGAAAAACTGTTTTTT. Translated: CASSPYQTGAGEKLFF.

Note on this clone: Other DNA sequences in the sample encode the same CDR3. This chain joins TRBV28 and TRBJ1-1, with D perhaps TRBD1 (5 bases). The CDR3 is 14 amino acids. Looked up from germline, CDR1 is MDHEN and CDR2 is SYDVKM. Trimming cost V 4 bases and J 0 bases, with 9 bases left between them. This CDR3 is CASSSGTVNTEAFF. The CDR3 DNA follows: TGTGCCAGCAGTTCGGGGACTGTGAACACTGAAGCTTTCTTT.

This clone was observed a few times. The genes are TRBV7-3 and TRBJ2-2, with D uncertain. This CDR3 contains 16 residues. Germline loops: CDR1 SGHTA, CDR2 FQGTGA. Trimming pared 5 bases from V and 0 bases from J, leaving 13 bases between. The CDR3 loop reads CASSPDIVPNTGELFF. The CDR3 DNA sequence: TGTGCCAGCAGCCCCGATATCGTGCCGAACACCGGGGAGCTGTTTTTT.

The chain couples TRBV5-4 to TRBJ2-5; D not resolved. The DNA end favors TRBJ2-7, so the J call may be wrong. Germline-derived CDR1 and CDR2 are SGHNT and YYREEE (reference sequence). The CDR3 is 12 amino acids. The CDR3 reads CASSLDGYEQYF. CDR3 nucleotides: TGTGCCAGCAGCTTGGATGGCTACGAGCAGTACTTC.

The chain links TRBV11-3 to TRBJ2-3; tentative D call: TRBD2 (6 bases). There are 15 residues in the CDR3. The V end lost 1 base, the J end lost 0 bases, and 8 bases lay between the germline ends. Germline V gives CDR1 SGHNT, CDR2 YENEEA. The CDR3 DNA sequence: TGTGCCAGCAGCTTAGCCGGGGGTAGCACAGATACGCAGTATTTT. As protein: CASSLAGGSTDTQYF.

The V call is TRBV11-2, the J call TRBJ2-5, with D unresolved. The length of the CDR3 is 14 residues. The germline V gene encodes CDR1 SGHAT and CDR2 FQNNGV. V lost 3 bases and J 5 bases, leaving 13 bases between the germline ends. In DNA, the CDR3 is TGTGCCAGCAGCTTTGTTAGTTCTGGCGAGACCCAGTACTTC. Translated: CASSFVSSGETQYF.

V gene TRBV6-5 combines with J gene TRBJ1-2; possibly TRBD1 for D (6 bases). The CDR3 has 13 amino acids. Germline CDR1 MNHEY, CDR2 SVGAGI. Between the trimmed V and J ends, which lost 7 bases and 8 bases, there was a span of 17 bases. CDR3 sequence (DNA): TGTGCCAGCACAGGGGACCAGGGTGCCGGCTACACCTTC. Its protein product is CASTGDQGAGYTF.

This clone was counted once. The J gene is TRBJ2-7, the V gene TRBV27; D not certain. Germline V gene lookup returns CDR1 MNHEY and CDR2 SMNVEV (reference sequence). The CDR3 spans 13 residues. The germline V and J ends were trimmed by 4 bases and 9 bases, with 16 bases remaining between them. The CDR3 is CASSSFLLSSQYF. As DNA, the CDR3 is TGTGCCAGCAGTTCTTTCCTATTGTCTTCGCAGTACTTC.

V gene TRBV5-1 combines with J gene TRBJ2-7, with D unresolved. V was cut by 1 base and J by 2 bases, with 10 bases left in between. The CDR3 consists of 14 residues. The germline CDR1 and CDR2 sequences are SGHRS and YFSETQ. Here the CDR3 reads CASSLSAKAYEQYF. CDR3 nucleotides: TGCGCCAGCAGCTTGTCGGCGAAAGCCTACGAGCAGTACTTC.

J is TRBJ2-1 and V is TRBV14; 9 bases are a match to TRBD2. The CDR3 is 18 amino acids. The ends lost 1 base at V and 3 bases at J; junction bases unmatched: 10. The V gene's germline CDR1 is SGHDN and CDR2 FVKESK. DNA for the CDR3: TGTGCCAGCAGCCAAGGTGGCTGGAGGACTAGCGTCTACAATGAGCAGTTCTTC. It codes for CASSQGGWRTSVYNEQFF.

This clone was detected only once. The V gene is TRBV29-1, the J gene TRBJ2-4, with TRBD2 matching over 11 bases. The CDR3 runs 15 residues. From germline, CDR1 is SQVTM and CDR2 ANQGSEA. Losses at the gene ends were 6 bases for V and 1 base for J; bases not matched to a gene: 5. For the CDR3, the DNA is TGCAGCGTCAAGACTAGCGGGAATGCCAAAAACATTCAGTACTTC. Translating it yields CSVKTSGNAKNIQYF. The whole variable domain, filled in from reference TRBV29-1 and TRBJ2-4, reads SAVISQKPSRDICQRGTSLTIQCQVDSQVTMMFWYRQQPGQSLTLIATANQGSEATYESGFVIDKFPISRPNLTFSTLTVSNMSPEDSSIYLCSVKTSGNAKNIQYFGAGTRLSVL.